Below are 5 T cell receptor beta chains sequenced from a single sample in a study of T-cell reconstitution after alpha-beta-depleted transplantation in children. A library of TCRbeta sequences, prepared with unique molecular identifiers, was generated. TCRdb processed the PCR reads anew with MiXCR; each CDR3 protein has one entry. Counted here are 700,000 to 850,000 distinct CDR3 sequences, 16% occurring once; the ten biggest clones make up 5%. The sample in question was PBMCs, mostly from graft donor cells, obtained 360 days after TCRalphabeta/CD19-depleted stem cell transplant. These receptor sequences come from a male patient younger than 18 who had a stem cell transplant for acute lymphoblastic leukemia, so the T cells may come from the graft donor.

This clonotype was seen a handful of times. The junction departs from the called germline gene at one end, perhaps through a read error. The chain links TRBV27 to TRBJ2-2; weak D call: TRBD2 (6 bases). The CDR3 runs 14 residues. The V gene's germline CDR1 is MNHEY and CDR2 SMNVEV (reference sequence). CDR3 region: CVSSGLETTGELFF. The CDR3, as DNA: TGTGTCAGCAGCGGGCTGGAAACAACCGGGGAGCTGTTTTTT.

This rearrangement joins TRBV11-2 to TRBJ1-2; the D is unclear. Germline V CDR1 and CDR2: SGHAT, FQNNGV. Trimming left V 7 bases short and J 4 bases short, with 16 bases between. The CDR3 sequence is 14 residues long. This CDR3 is CASTRPGRRYGYTF. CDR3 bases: TGTGCCAGCACCCGCCCCGGGAGACGCTATGGCTACACCTTC.

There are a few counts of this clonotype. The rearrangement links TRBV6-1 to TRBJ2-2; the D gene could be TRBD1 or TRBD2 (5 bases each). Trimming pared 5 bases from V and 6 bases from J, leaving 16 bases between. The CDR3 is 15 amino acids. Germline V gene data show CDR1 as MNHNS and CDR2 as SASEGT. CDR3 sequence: CASSLGVAGPGELFF. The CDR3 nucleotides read TGTGCCAGCAGTCTGGGGGTAGCCGGCCCCGGGGAGCTGTTTTTT.

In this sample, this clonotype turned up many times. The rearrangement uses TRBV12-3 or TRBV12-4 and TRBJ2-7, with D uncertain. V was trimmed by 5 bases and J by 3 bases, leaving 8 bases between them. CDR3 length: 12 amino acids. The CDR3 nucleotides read TGTGCCAGCAGTCCGACCCACTACGAGCAGTACTTC. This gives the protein CASSPTHYEQYF.

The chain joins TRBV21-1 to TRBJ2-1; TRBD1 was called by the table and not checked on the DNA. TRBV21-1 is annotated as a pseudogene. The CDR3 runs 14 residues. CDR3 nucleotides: TGTGCCAGCAGCTGGGGGTCCACCTACAATGAGCAGTTCTTC. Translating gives CASSWGSTYNEQFF.